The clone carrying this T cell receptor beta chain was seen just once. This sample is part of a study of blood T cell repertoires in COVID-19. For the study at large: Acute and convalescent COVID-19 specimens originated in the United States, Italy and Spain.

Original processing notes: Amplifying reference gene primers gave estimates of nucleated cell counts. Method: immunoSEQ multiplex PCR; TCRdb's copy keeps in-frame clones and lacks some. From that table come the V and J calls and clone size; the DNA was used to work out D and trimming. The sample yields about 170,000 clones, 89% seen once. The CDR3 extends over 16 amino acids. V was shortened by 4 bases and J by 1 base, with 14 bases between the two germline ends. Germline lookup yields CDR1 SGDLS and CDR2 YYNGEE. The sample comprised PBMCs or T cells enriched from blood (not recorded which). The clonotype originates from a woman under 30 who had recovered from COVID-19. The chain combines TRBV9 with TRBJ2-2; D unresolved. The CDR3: CASSTVERKNTGELFF. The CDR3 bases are TGTGCCAGCAGCACAGTAGAACGAAAGAACACCGGGGAGCTGTTTTTT.